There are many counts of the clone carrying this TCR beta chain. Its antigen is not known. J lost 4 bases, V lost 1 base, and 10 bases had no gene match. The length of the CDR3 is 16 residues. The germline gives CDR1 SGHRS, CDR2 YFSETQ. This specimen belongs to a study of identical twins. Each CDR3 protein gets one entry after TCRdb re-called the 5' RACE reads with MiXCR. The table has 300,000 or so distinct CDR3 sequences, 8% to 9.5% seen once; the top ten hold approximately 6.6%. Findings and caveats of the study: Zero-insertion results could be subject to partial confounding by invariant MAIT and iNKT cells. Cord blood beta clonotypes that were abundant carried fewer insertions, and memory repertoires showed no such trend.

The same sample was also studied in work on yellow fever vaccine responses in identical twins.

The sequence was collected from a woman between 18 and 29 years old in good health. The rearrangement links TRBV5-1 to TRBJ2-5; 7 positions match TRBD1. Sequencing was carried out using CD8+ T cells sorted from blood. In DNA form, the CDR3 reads TGCGCCAGCAGCTTGTTCAAACAGGGGATTGGAGAGACCCAGTACTTC. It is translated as CASSLFKQGIGETQYF.